Detailed here is one TCR beta chain. What it binds is unknown. Treatment here: over 15 received Ad26.COV2.S at low or high dose, single or two shots; about 5 received placebo; per-sample allocation not given. After the first vaccine or placebo injection, samples were drawn on day 63. Whoever gave the sample was an adult aged 18-55 years in Boston. Deletions cut 5 bases from V and 7 bases from J, with 17 bases between. Looked up from germline, CDR1 is MNHNY and CDR2 is SVGAGI (reference sequence). The CDR3 consists of 14 residues. The data were obtained in a study of Ad26.COV2.S vaccination and SARS-CoV-2 variants. Study overall: Donor had been placed in the Ad26.COV2.S arm of the COV1001 trial.

Here immunoSEQ multiplex PCR was the method, and the copy in TCRdb shows in-frame clones only, minus some. The repertoire has hundreds of thousands of clones, 80% to 90% of them found once; the top ten carry roughly 3.1%. Findings and caveats of the study: Post-vaccination breadth of spike-specific CD8+ and CD4+ T cell responses was reportedly substantial.

The chain carries TRBV6-6 and TRBJ1-2, with a tentative D call TRBD1 (5 bases). The TCR originated in a person between 18 and 65 years old who received the Ad26.COV2.S COVID-19 vaccine or a placebo. Here the sequenced sample was peripheral blood, taken in a trial of Ad26.COV2.S vaccine versus placebo. Here the CDR3 reads CASSRSNGGGGYTF. The CDR3 DNA reads TGTGCCAGCAGTCGTTCCAACGGGGGTGGTGGCTACACCTTC.